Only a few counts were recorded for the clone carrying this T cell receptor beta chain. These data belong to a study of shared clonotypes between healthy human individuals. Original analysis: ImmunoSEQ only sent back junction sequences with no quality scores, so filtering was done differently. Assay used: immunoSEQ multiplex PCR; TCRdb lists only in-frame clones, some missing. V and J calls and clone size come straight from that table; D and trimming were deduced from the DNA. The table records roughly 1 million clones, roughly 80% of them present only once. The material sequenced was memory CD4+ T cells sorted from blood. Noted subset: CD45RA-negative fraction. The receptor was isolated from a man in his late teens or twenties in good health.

The CDR3 sequence is CASWSGVSTDTQYF. DNA of the CDR3: TGTGCCAGCTGGAGCGGAGTAAGCACAGATACGCAGTATTTT. This chain joins TRBV7-2 and TRBJ2-3, with a possible D match to TRBD2 (5 bases). The V end was cut by 8 bases, the J end by 0 bases, with 12 bases between. This CDR3 region has 14 residues. CDR1 is SGHTA and CDR2 is FQGNSA in the germline V gene.